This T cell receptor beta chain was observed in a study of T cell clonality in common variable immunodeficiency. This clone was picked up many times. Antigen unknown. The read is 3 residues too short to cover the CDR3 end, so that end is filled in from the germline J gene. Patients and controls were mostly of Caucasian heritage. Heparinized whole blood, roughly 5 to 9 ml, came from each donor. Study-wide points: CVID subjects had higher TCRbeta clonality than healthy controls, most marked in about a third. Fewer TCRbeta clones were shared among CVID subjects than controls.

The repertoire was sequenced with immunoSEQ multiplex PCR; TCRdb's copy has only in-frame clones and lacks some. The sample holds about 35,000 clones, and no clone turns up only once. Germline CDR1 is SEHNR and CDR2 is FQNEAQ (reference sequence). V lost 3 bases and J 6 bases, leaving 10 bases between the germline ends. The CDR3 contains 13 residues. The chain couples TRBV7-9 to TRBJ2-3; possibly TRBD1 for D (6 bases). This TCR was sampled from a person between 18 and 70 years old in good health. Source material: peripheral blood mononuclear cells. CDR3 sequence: CASSLGRGDTQYF. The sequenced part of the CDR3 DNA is TGTGCCAGCAGCTTGGGAAGGGGGGATACG. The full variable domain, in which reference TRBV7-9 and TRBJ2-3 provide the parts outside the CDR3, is DTGVSQNPRHKITKRGQNVTFRCDPISEHNRLYWYRQTLGQGPEFLTYFQNEAQLEKSRLLSDRFSAERPKGSFSTLEIQRTEQGDSAMYLCASSLGRGDTQYFGPGTRLTVL.